The clone carrying this TCR beta chain has only one observation. Its antigen is not known. Both 60 Vbeta primers and 13 Jbeta primers went into the PCR. Here immunoSEQ multiplex PCR was the method, and the copy in TCRdb shows in-frame clones only, minus some. Of under 150,000 clones listed, 80% were seen once; the top ten hold 4%. This specimen belongs to a study of cytomegalovirus exposure and HLA in healthy donors. Study overall: Early release data held some 80 million unique TCRs from HLA-typed donors. The Caucasian-associated ancestry cluster contained 81% of the roughly 400 genotyped donors. Notes on the study in general: HLA-A and HLA-B allele assignments for most subjects were reportedly predicted accurately using TCR beta sequences.

Nominal health characterized the donors when sampled, though unrecorded immune exposures were likely. The CDR3 covers 14 residues. Germline lookup yields CDR1 MNHNS and CDR2 SASEGT. The J segment lost 7 bases and the V segment lost 2 bases, leaving 5 bases of the junction unmatched. The source material was PBMCs. The sequence was collected from a woman aged 40 to 50 in good health and CMV-seronegative. V and J are TRBV6-1 and TRBJ1-3, with TRBD1 matching over 7 bases. The CDR3 sequence is CASSESPQGNTIYF. The CDR3 region has the DNA TGTGCCAGCAGTGAAAGCCCACAGGGGAACACCATATATTTT.